The 24 T cell receptor beta chains listed next were all sequenced from one sample in a study of cytomegalovirus exposure and HLA in healthy donors. Primers: 60 Vbeta forward and 13 Jbeta reverse. The protocol was immunoSEQ multiplex PCR, while the TCRdb copy is restricted to in-frame clones and leaves out a portion. Among fewer than 70,000 clones, 73% were seen once, and the ten largest hold roughly 5.3%. Sequenced sample: PBMCs. These receptors all come from a man over 45 in good health and CMV-seronegative.

J is TRBJ1-5 and V is TRBV7-8; D possibly corresponds to TRBD1 (5 bases). The germline V and J ends were trimmed by 1 base and 7 bases, with 23 bases remaining between them. The CDR3 is 18 residues long. CDR1 and CDR2 from the germline V gene are SGHVS and FQNEAQ. The CDR3 nucleotides read TGTGCCAGCAGCTTAGATTTCCGGCAGGGCGGTGTGAGACAGCCCCAGCATTTT. Translated, it gives CASSLDFRQGGVRQPQHF. The full variable domain, in which reference TRBV7-8 and TRBJ1-5 provide the parts outside the CDR3, is GAGVSQSPRYKVAKRGQDVALRCDPISGHVSLFWYQQALGQGPEFLTYFQNEAQLDKSGLPSDRFFAERPEGSVSTLKIQRTQQEDSAVYLCASSLDFRQGGVRQPQHFGDGTRLSIL.

This clone was counted a single time. The rearrangement joins TRBV11-3 to TRBJ2-5; D gene unclear. This CDR3 has 15 residues. Trimming removed 2 bases from V and 5 bases from J, with 15 bases in between. Germline lookup yields CDR1 SGHNT and CDR2 YENEEA. Here the CDR3 reads CASSLSSFDGETQYF. As DNA, the CDR3 is TGTGCCAGCAGCTTATCTTCCTTTGACGGGGAGACCCAGTACTTC.

The gene calls are TRBV7-6 and TRBJ1-5; TRBD1 matches at 12 bases. With 5 bases clipped from V and 0 bases from J, the junction kept 2 bases outside the gene matches. Germline CDR1 is SGHVS and CDR2 is FNYEAQ. The CDR3 totals 16 residues. CDR3 protein: CASSLGQGASNQPQHF. CDR3 in DNA: TGTGCCAGCAGCCTGGGACAGGGGGCTAGCAATCAGCCCCAGCATTTT.

The chain recombines TRBV5-1 with TRBJ1-5; D remains ambiguous. V lost 1 base and J lost 4, with 6 bases in between. The CDR3 is 13 amino acids. Germline CDR1 is SGHRS and CDR2 is YFSETQ. The CDR3 region is CASSLSGNQPQHF. The CDR3 region has the DNA TGCGCCAGCAGCTTGAGCGGGAATCAGCCCCAGCATTTT.

This clone was picked up a small number of times. The chain is built from TRBV30 and TRBJ2-7; tentatively, D is TRBD1 (7 bases). Germline V gene lookup returns CDR1 GTSNPN and CDR2 SVGIG (reference sequence). V lost 5 bases and J lost 0, with 17 bases in between. The CDR3 has 15 amino acids. CDR3 loop: CAWALTGRSSYEQYF. In DNA form, the CDR3 reads TGTGCCTGGGCCCTGACAGGGAGGAGCTCCTACGAGCAGTACTTC.

V and J are TRBV10-2 and TRBJ2-7; D not certain. Germline V gives CDR1 WSHSY, CDR2 SAAADI. CDR3 length: 13 residues. Trimming shortened V by 3 bases and J by 0 bases, and 6 bases separated the two germline ends. The CDR3 DNA follows: TGCGCCAGCAGTGATGCGAGCTCCTACGAGCAGTACTTC. Encoded protein: CASSDASSYEQYF.

This clone was detected only a few times. The chain's CDR3 is CASSEPGQTPLLAYEQYF. CDR3 nucleotide sequence: TGCGCCAGCAGTGAACCGGGACAGACTCCGTTACTTGCCTACGAGCAGTACTTC. The chain is built from TRBV10-2 and TRBJ2-7; 7 bases map to TRBD1. This CDR3 has 18 amino acids. The germline CDR1 and CDR2 sequences are WSHSY and SAAADI. Trimming removed 3 bases from V and 2 bases from J; junction bases left unmatched: 16.

This chain joins TRBV30 and TRBJ2-3; D may be TRBD2 (6 bases). With 3 bases removed from V and 3 bases from J, the gap between germline ends came to 13 bases. Germline V gene sequence: CDR1 GTSNPN, CDR2 SVGIG (reference sequence). This CDR3 region has 14 residues. CDR3 region: CAWRAGTGTDTQYF. The CDR3 coding sequence is TGTGCCTGGAGGGCGGGGACGGGGACAGATACGCAGTATTTT.

The chain couples TRBV5-1 to TRBJ2-6; 9 nucleotides align to TRBD1. The ends lost 0 bases at V and 3 bases at J; junction bases unmatched: 4. The CDR3 totals 17 residues. Per germline, CDR1 SGHRS and CDR2 YFSETQ. The CDR3 loop reads CASSLDRGPFGANVLTF. The CDR3 coding sequence is TGCGCCAGCAGCTTGGACAGGGGGCCCTTTGGGGCCAACGTCCTGACTTTC. Full variable domain (missing parts from reference TRBV5-1 and TRBJ2-6): KAGVTQTPRYLIKTRGQQVTLSCSPISGHRSVSWYQQTPGQGLQFLFEYFSETQRNKGNFPGRFSGRQFSNSRSEMNVSTLELGDSALYLCASSLDRGPFGANVLTFGAGSRLTVL.

The rearrangement uses TRBV30 and TRBJ1-1; 7 bases agree with TRBD1. V shed 0 bases and J 1 base; nucleotides not matched to a gene: 8. CDR1 and CDR2 from the germline V gene are GTSNPN and SVGIG (reference sequence). The CDR3 is made up of 16 amino acids. CDR3 in amino acids: CAWSVWGNRGNTEAFF. The CDR3 DNA follows: TGTGCCTGGAGTGTTTGGGGAAACAGGGGGAACACTGAAGCTTTCTTT.

The chain has TRBV5-8 and TRBJ2-5; the D gene is possibly TRBD2 (6 bases). CDR3 length: 14 residues. Germline CDR1 SGHTS, CDR2 YDEGEE. The V gene lost 6 bases and the J gene lost 4 bases, with 16 bases spanning the gap. CDR3 sequence: CASTPGGIRETQYF. Here the CDR3 DNA reads TGTGCCAGCACCCCCGGAGGGATCAGAGAGACCCAGTACTTC. Full variable domain (missing parts from reference TRBV5-8 and TRBJ2-5): EAGVTQSPTHLIKTRGQQATLRCSPISGHTSVYWYQQALGLGLQFLLWYDEGEERNRGNFPPRFSGRQFPNYSSELNVNALELEDSALYLCASTPGGIRETQYFGPGTRLLVL.

The rearrangement joins TRBV11-2 to TRBJ1-2; TRBD1 matches 11 bases. The J segment lost 6 bases and the V segment lost 4 bases, leaving 13 bases of the junction unmatched. The CDR3 has 17 residues. Germline CDR1 and CDR2: SGHAT and FQNNGV. The DNA for the CDR3 is TGTGCCAGCAGCTCCAAGGGGTGGACAGGGGGCGCCGATGGCTACACCTTC. Its protein product is CASSSKGWTGGADGYTF.

The V call is TRBV10-2, the J call TRBJ2-1; possibly TRBD2 for D (5 bases). With 4 bases removed from V and 10 bases from J, the gap between germline ends came to 8 bases. There are 11 residues in the CDR3. Germline CDR1 is WSHSY and CDR2 is SAAADI. The CDR3 reads CASSGGWEQFF. In DNA form, the CDR3 reads TGCGCCAGCAGTGGAGGGTGGGAGCAGTTCTTC.

The chain employs TRBV19 and TRBJ2-1, with a tentative D call TRBD2 (6 bases). CDR1 LNHDA and CDR2 SQIVND come from the germline V gene (reference sequence). Trimming stripped 9 bases from V and 2 bases from J, with 14 bases between. This CDR3 spans 14 amino acids. The CDR3 loop is CASGGDFTYNEQFF. CDR3 nucleotides: TGTGCCAGCGGAGGGGATTTCACCTACAATGAGCAGTTCTTC.

This chain joins TRBV30 and TRBJ2-6; TRBD1 is a possible D gene (5 bases). Germline-derived CDR1 and CDR2 are GTSNPN and SVGIG (reference sequence). The V end lost 1 base, the J end lost 3 bases, and 7 bases lay between the germline ends. The CDR3 is 14 amino acids. CDR3 loop: CAWSEGVGANVLTF. For the CDR3, the DNA is TGTGCCTGGAGTGAAGGGGTTGGGGCCAACGTCCTGACTTTC.

Only one count was recorded for this clone. This chain joins TRBV9 and TRBJ1-4; 9 bases agree with TRBD1. Germline V gene lookup returns CDR1 SGDLS and CDR2 YYNGEE. This CDR3 contains 15 residues. With V trimmed by 3 bases and J by 10 bases, 10 bases remained unmatched. CDR3 bases: TGTGCCAGCAGCGCCGACGGACAGGGGATTGGAAAACTGTTTTTT. Translation: CASSADGQGIGKLFF.

The V call is TRBV9, the J call TRBJ2-7, with D perhaps matching TRBD1 (6 bases). V was clipped by 0 bases and J by 1 base, with 11 bases between them. CDR3 length: 15 amino acids. CDR1 and CDR2 from the germline V gene are SGDLS and YYNGEE. CDR3 sequence reads: CASSVDGQGSYEQYF. DNA for the CDR3: TGTGCCAGCAGCGTAGATGGTCAGGGGTCCTACGAGCAGTACTTC.

The chain joins TRBV2 to TRBJ2-1, with 7 bases fitting TRBD2. This CDR3 is built from 13 residues. Trimming took 4 bases from V and 6 from J; bases not matched to a gene: 3. Germline-derived CDR1 and CDR2 are SNHLY and FYNNEI. The CDR3 coding sequence is TGTGCCAGCAGTGGGGAGGGACTCAATGAGCAGTTCTTC. Protein product: CASSGEGLNEQFF.

The chain links TRBV29-1 to TRBJ1-1, with D possibly TRBD1 on 6 matching bases. The V and J ends lost 7 bases and 5 bases respectively, with 17 bases between them. Germline CDR1 is SQVTM and CDR2 is ANQGSEA. This CDR3 region has 13 residues. In DNA form, the CDR3 reads TGCAGCGCGTTACAGGGAATGGGGACTGAAGCTTTCTTT. It is translated as CSALQGMGTEAFF. Combining the CDR3 with reference TRBV29-1 and TRBJ1-1 gives the whole variable domain SAVISQKPSRDICQRGTSLTIQCQVDSQVTMMFWYRQQPGQSLTLIATANQGSEATYESGFVIDKFPISRPNLTFSTLTVSNMSPEDSSIYLCSALQGMGTEAFFGQGTRLTVV.

The J gene is TRBJ2-1, the V gene TRBV30, with 8 bases that match TRBD2. V gave up 4 bases and J gave up 2 bases; unmatched junction bases: 4. Germline V gene lookup returns CDR1 GTSNPN and CDR2 SVGIG (reference sequence). The CDR3 consists of 14 residues. The CDR3 here is CAWTLAGPYNEQFF. The DNA of the CDR3 is TGTGCCTGGACCCTAGCGGGTCCCTACAATGAGCAGTTCTTC.

The chain is built from TRBV14 and TRBJ2-7, with TRBD1 matching 10 bases. This CDR3 spans 16 amino acids. In germline, CDR1 is SGHDN, CDR2 FVKESK. The V gene end was trimmed by 4 bases and the J gene end by 1 base; junction bases not matched to a gene: 7. The CDR3 DNA sequence: TGTGCCAGCAGCCGGTTCCCGGGACAGGGGTCCTACGAGCAGTACTTC. Encoded protein: CASSRFPGQGSYEQYF.

V gene TRBV7-9 combines with J gene TRBJ2-1; a possible D gene is TRBD2 (5 bases). The CDR3 extends over 14 amino acids. CDR1 is SEHNR and CDR2 is FQNEAQ in the germline V gene (reference sequence). Trimming took 3 bases from V and 8 from J, leaving 14 bases between them. The CDR3 nucleotides read TGTGCCAGCAGCTTTGAGGGTGCGGGCGATGAGCAGTTCTTC. Protein sequence: CASSFEGAGDEQFF.

The V gene is TRBV5-4, the J gene TRBJ2-7, with 10 positions matching TRBD2. There are 15 residues in the CDR3. The trim removed 7 bases at V and 3 bases at J, leaving 10 bases unmatched. Germline V lookup: CDR1 SGHNT, CDR2 YYREEE (reference sequence). The CDR3 coding sequence is TGTGCCAGCCACGGTGGCACTAGCGGGATCTACGAGCAGTACTTC. It yields the protein CASHGGTSGIYEQYF.

This clone was seen more than once but under ten times. The rearrangement joins TRBV6-1 to TRBJ1-5; 7 positions agree with TRBD1. The CDR3 sequence is 14 residues long. V lost 5 bases to trimming and J lost 7 bases; unmatched junction nucleotides: 8. Germline loops: CDR1 MNHNS, CDR2 SASEGT. The CDR3 loop is CASSPEQGLQPQHF. The CDR3 DNA sequence: TGTGCCAGCAGTCCCGAACAGGGGTTGCAGCCCCAGCATTTT.